The T cell receptor beta chain described here comes from a study of cytomegalovirus exposure and HLA in healthy donors. Amplification used 60 Vbeta primers and 13 Jbeta primers. Using immunoSEQ multiplex PCR, the repertoire was profiled, and TCRdb retains in-frame clones only, with some absent. The sample consists of 150,000 to 200,000 clones, about 79% of them appearing once. Concerning this clone itself: What it binds is not known.

Findings of the study overall: Analysis was carried out at a later point, and it linked a missense DCLRE1C variant to TCR beta V- and J-gene trimming. In a later analysis, a genetic analysis reported fewer productive-TCR N-insertions in an Asian-associated ancestry cluster than the cohort average. The authors assumed roughly uniform sequencing depth across donors for presence/absence analyses. Reported performance of the classifier showed diagnosis of cytomegalovirus status with high specificity and sensitivity.

Trimming cost V 4 bases and J 2 bases, with 9 bases left between them. The CDR3 sequence is 12 residues long. The V gene's germline CDR1 is SQVTM and CDR2 ANQGSEA. This rearrangement joins TRBV29-1 to TRBJ2-7; tentative D call: TRBD1 (6 bases). The sample comprised PBMCs. The source is a woman aged 50 to 60 in good health and CMV-seronegative. The CDR3 nucleotides read TGCAGCGTTGTTACAGGGACCTACGAGCAGTACTTC. This gives the protein CSVVTGTYEQYF.